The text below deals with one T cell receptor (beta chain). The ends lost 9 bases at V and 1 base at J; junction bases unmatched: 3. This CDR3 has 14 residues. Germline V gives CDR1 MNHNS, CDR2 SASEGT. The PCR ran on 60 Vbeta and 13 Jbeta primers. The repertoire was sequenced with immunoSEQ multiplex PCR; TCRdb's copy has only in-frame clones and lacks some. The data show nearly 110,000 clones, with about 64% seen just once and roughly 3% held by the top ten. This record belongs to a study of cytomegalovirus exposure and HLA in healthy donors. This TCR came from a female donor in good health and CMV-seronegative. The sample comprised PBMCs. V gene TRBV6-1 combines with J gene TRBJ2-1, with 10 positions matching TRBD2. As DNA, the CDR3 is TGTGCCAGTGAACTAGCGGGGTCCTACAATGAGCAGTTCTTC. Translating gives CASELAGSYNEQFF.